These 12 T cell receptor beta chains came from one sample sequenced in a study of T cells in Graves' hyperthyroidism and ophthalmopathy. The CDR3 regions of TCR beta were amplified from RNA transcripts. First-round RT-PCR targeting the TCR CDR3 was performed with the HTBI primer set. TCRdb reprocessed the multiplex PCR reads via MiXCR and lists one record per CDR3 protein. The sample lists about 480,000 distinct CDR3 sequences, around a fifth seen once, with approximately 54% in the top ten. What was sequenced was blood. Receptors originate from a woman in her seventies with Graves' ophthalmopathy.

The chain employs TRBV6-5 and TRBJ2-7, with a tentative D call TRBD2 (5 bases). Germline lookup yields CDR1 MNHEY and CDR2 SVGAGI. The CDR3 runs 15 residues. Trimming pared 4 bases from V and 2 bases from J, leaving 15 bases between. The DNA of the CDR3 is TGTGCCAGCAGTTCGCAGGACTTCGCCACCTACGAGCAGTACTTC. Its protein is CASSSQDFATYEQYF.

The chain links TRBV19 to TRBJ2-7, with D perhaps matching TRBD1 (5 bases). The CDR3 spans 16 residues. Germline-derived CDR1 and CDR2 are LNHDA and SQIVND (reference sequence). Trimming cost V 5 bases and J 0 bases, with 17 bases left between them. DNA of the CDR3: TGTGCCAGTAGTTATTCAGGGATACCGAGCTCCTACGAGCAGTACTTC. It translates to CASSYSGIPSSYEQYF. Looking up the rest from reference TRBV19 and TRBJ2-7 gives the full variable domain: DGGITQSPKYLFRKEGQNVTLSCEQNLNHDAMYWYRQDPGQGLRLIYYSQIVNDFQKGDIAEGYSVSREKKESFPLTVTSAQKNPTAFYLCASSYSGIPSSYEQYFGPGTRLTVT.

In the case of this clonotype: Since a much larger clone is just one base distant, this may be a read error. The chain carries TRBV28 and TRBJ2-1; D unresolved. The CDR3 totals 14 residues. The V gene's germline CDR1 is MDHEN and CDR2 SYDVKM. The CDR3 DNA reads TGTGCCAGCAGTTTACGCTGGACCTACGATGAGCAGTTCTTC. Its translation is CASSLRWTYDEQFF.

The chain uses TRBV6-1 and TRBJ1-6; 7 nucleotides line up with TRBD1. Per the germline V gene, CDR1 is MNHNS and CDR2 is SASEGT. Trimming cost V 6 bases and J 8 bases; bases outside gene matches: 10. This CDR3 is built from 15 residues. CDR3 DNA sequence: TGTGCCAGCAGCCTACAGGGGCTTGGGGATTCACCCCTCCACTTT. This translates into CASSLQGLGDSPLHF.

CDR3 coding DNA: TGCAGTGGGGGTAGCGGGAGCGATACCGGGGAGCTGTTTTTT. It is translated as CSGGSGSDTGELFF. The chain has TRBV20-1 and TRBJ2-2; 9 nucleotides match TRBD2. Germline CDR1 reads DFQATT; CDR2 reads SNEGSKA (reference sequence). Germline trimming cut 7 bases from V and 5 bases from J; bases unmatched to any gene: 8. This CDR3 is built from 14 residues.

A few counts support this clonotype. The chain combines TRBV7-8 with TRBJ2-5; 11 nucleotides match TRBD1. In germline, CDR1 is SGHVS, CDR2 FQNEAQ. Trimming cost V 0 bases and J 5 bases; bases outside gene matches: 11. The CDR3 sequence is 18 residues long. The CDR3 coding sequence is TGTGCCAGCAGCTTAGCGCTTGTCGGACAGGGGGCGCGGGAGACCCAGTACTTC. It is translated as CASSLALVGQGARETQYF.

The chain combines TRBV20-1 with TRBJ1-1, with D tentatively TRBD1 (5 bases). The germline V and J ends were trimmed by 3 bases and 3 bases, with 26 bases remaining between them. The CDR3 sequence is 18 residues long. Germline CDR1 is DFQATT and CDR2 is SNEGSKA (reference sequence). The CDR3 reads CSASDFGTGIGEDTEAFF. CDR3 nucleotides: TGCAGTGCTAGTGATTTCGGGACCGGTATAGGCGAGGACACTGAAGCTTTCTTT.

This clonotype was counted at least ten times. The chain uses TRBV3-1 and TRBJ2-7; no reliable D call. Trimming shortened V by 3 bases and J by 1 base, and 10 bases separated the two germline ends. The CDR3 totals 14 residues. Germline CDR1 LGHDT, CDR2 YNNKEL (reference sequence). The CDR3 sequence is CASSQNSASYEQYF. For the CDR3, the DNA is TGTGCCAGCAGCCAGAATTCGGCATCCTACGAGCAGTACTTC.

This chain joins TRBV6-2 or TRBV6-3 and TRBJ2-1; 11 bases align to TRBD2. The CDR3 has 17 residues. V lost 5 bases and J lost 8; bases outside the gene matches: 14. Looked up from germline, CDR1 is MNHEY and CDR2 is SVGEGT. CDR3 sequence (DNA): TGTGCCAGCAGTCGGACGACTAGCGGGAAGAGGTGGGATGAGCAGTTCTTC. Its translation: CASSRTTSGKRWDEQFF.

This clonotype was counted between two and nine times. V and J are TRBV5-1 and TRBJ2-2; a weak D match, TRBD1 (6 bases). The CDR3 extends over 15 amino acids. V dropped 3 bases and J dropped 7 bases, with 16 bases sitting between them. CDR1 and CDR2 from the germline V gene are SGHRS and YFSETQ. The CDR3 DNA reads as TGCGCCAGCAGCTGGGGGAACAGGGTCGACGGGGAGCTGTTTTTT. Its translation is CASSWGNRVDGELFF.

V is TRBV6-1 and J is TRBJ1-5; 11 positions agree with TRBD1. The ends lost 5 bases at V and 7 bases at J; junction bases unmatched: 13. The CDR3 has 17 amino acids. Germline CDR1 reads MNHNS; CDR2 reads SASEGT. The CDR3 nucleotides read TGTGCCAGCAGTTCAAGATCTGGACAGGGGGCTGAACAGCCCCAGCATTTT. It is translated as CASSSRSGQGAEQPQHF.

The gene calls are TRBV6-1 and TRBJ2-6; TRBD1 matches at 7 bases. Germline assignment: CDR1 MNHNS and CDR2 SASEGT. The trim removed 5 bases at V and 5 bases at J, leaving 6 bases unmatched. This CDR3 is built from 15 residues. CDR3 loop: CASSTEGAWANVLTF. CDR3 coding DNA: TGTGCCAGCAGTACCGAGGGGGCTTGGGCCAACGTCCTGACTTTC.